The rows below give T cell receptor beta chains drawn from one sample of a study of early T cells in non-severe SARS-CoV-2 infection. TCRdb fed the 5' RACE reads into MiXCR, producing one record per CDR3 protein. The table records just under 65,000 distinct CDR3 sequences, roughly 8.2% of them present only once. The sequencing here drew on whole blood, taken at baseline. These TCRs come from an adult who was a healthcare worker with PCR-confirmed SARS-CoV-2 infection or an uninfected control (not recorded which). The CDR3 runs from the conserved cysteine through the conserved F or W. A D gene is named only where the DNA matches it firmly. Rows may omit the clone size; those that give it use once, few, many or a size class.

.	few	TRBV19	TRBJ2-7	CASSIGGIGYEQYF	TGTGCCAGTAGTATCGGCGGGATTGGGTACGAGCAGTACTTC
.	.	TRBV7-2	TRBJ2-3	CASSPTRGTDTQYF	TGTGCCAGCAGCCCCACCCGGGGGACAGATACGCAGTATTTT
.	many	TRBV27	TRBJ2-5	CASSLTGEETQYF	TGTGCCAGCAGTTTGACGGGGGAAGAGACCCAGTACTTC
TRBD1	few	TRBV7-8	TRBJ2-2	CASSSDRAGELFF	TGTGCCAGCAGCTCGGACAGGGCCGGGGAGCTGTTTTTT
TRBD1	many	TRBV25-1	TRBJ2-4	CASSEWGGTGKNIQYF	TGTGCCAGCAGTGAATGGGGCGGGACAGGCAAGAACATTCAGTACTTC
.	few	TRBV19	TRBJ2-3	CASRVGTDTQYF	TGTGCCAGCCGGGTGGGCACAGATACGCAGTATTTT
.	many	TRBV6-5	TRBJ1-3	CASSYSGSGNTIYF	TGTGCCAGCAGTTATAGTGGGTCTGGAAACACCATATATTTT
TRBD2	many	TRBV7-9	TRBJ2-3	CASSPSGSRADTQYF	TGTGCCAGCAGCCCTAGCGGGAGTCGCGCAGATACGCAGTATTTT
TRBD2	.	TRBV5-1	TRBJ2-3	CASSPGLAVTDTQYF	TGCGCCAGCAGTCCGGGACTAGCGGTTACAGATACGCAGTATTTT
.	.	TRBV3-1	TRBJ1-5	CASSPNPWGQYSNQPQHF	TGTGCCAGCAGCCCGAACCCTTGGGGCCAATATAGCAATCAGCCCCAGCATTTT
.	few	TRBV5-1	TRBJ1-2	CASSLQGRGDGYTF	TGCGCCAGCAGCCTCCAGGGGAGGGGAGATGGCTACACCTTC
.	few	TRBV24-1	TRBJ2-1	CATSPAGTLSEQFF	TGTGCCACCAGTCCAGCAGGGACCCTCTCTGAGCAGTTCTTC
.	.	TRBV5-1	TRBJ2-2	CASSLTGTNTGELFF	TGCGCCAGCAGCTTGACCGGGACCAACACCGGGGAGCTGTTTTTT
.	.	TRBV12-3/TRBV12-4	TRBJ1-2	CASSQANNYGYTF	TGTGCCAGCAGTCAGGCAAACAACTATGGCTACACCTTC
.	many	TRBV7-9	TRBJ2-3	CASSPAQGRTDTQYF	TGTGCCAGCAGCCCTGCACAGGGCCGCACAGATACGCAGTATTTT
.	many	TRBV6-2/TRBV6-3	TRBJ2-3	CASRTGWPQTDTQYF	TGTGCCAGCAGAACCGGATGGCCTCAGACAGATACGCAGTATTTT
TRBD2	.	TRBV27	TRBJ2-7	CASSSDGTSGSYEQYF	TGTGCCAGCAGCTCCGACGGGACTAGCGGGAGCTACGAGCAGTACTTC
TRBD1	.	TRBV20-1	TRBJ2-1	CSAWGRDRGVYEQFF	TGCAGTGCTTGGGGCCGGGACAGGGGAGTCTATGAGCAGTTCTTC
.	many	TRBV20-1	TRBJ2-1	CSARRRGSYNEQFF	TGCAGTGCTAGGCGACGGGGTTCCTACAATGAGCAGTTCTTC
TRBD1	many	TRBV7-2	TRBJ2-7	CASIDLGQGMYEQYF	TGTGCCAGCATCGATCTTGGACAGGGGATGTACGAGCAGTACTTC
.	once	TRBV7-8	TRBJ1-5	CASSPTLLGGRTQPQHF	TGTGCCAGCAGCCCCACCCTCCTCGGGGGCCGGACTCAGCCCCAGCATTTT
TRBD2	many	TRBV11-2	TRBJ2-1	CASSFPTSGSDEQFF	TGTGCCAGCAGCTTCCCGACTAGCGGGAGTGATGAGCAGTTCTTC
.	many	TRBV11-2	TRBJ2-7	CASSLDRVRQLYF	TGTGCCAGCAGCTTAGATCGGGTTAGGCAGCTGTACTTC
TRBD1	.	TRBV6-5	TRBJ2-7	CASWPGTGLLEQYF	TGTGCCAGTTGGCCCGGGACAGGGTTACTCGAGCAGTACTTC
.	.	TRBV5-1	TRBJ1-1	CASTETFGGPNTEAFF	TGCGCCAGCACAGAGACGTTTGGAGGGCCGAACACTGAAGCTTTCTTT
.	many	TRBV19	TRBJ1-1	CATRNTEAFF	TGTGCCACTAGGAACACTGAAGCTTTCTTT
.	few	TRBV20-1	TRBJ1-4	CSARDQGEKLFF	TGCAGTGCTAGAGACCAAGGTGAAAAACTGTTTTTT
TRBD2	.	TRBV6-5	TRBJ2-7	CASSRGTSVTYEQYF	TGTGCCAGCAGTCGCGGGACTAGCGTAACCTACGAGCAGTACTTC
.	.	TRBV10-3	TRBJ2-5	CAISESTGRIPETQYF	TGTGCCATCAGTGAGTCAACTGGGAGGATTCCGGAGACCCAGTACTTC
.	.	TRBV19	TRBJ1-2	CASSHLGDAGGYTF	TGTGCCAGTAGTCACTTAGGGGACGCAGGTGGCTACACCTTC
.	few	TRBV4-2	TRBJ1-1	CASSQGGSGTEAFF	TGTGCCAGCAGCCAAGGGGGGAGCGGCACTGAAGCTTTCTTT
.	many	TRBV2	TRBJ2-3	CASTQEAPALSDTQYF	TGTGCCAGCACCCAGGAGGCGCCGGCGCTCTCAGATACGCAGTATTTT